This T cell receptor (beta chain) is from a study of cytomegalovirus exposure and HLA in healthy donors (dated by TCRdb to the late 2010s). In terms of the full investigation: According to an earlier analysis of several hundred of the donors, about 179 million T cells yielded 120 million or so unique TCR beta sequences and around 300 Gb of sequence data. An early release covering 550 to 650 HLA-typed donors comprised 250 to 350 gigabases of sequencing data and 65 million to 100 million unique TCR sequences. Of the approximately 400 genotyped donors, roughly 80% fell in the genetic ancestry cluster associated with self-reported Caucasian donors. The study was designed to test whether signatures of past pathogen exposure could be identified by cataloging public T cell receptors. Using immunosequencing, the study profiled T cell repertoires from 550 to 750 subjects and related those repertoires to cytomegalovirus serostatus. Along with the approximately 600-subject first cohort, a separate validation cohort of some 130 different subjects was used. The study combined high-throughput TCR immunosequencing, statistical association of individual TCRs with disease status, and machine learning to predict cytomegalovirus infection status. A later analysis re-analyzed previously published TCR beta repertoires from 600 to 850 donors and added high-resolution HLA genotyping to study TCR occurrence patterns. In the later analysis, no new phenotypic data were used to find candidate immune exposures; instead, reliance was placed on TCR beta sequences and their occurrence across donors. In an earlier analysis of 587 of the donors, high-throughput TCR beta sequencing was used to judge whether each TCR beta V gene segment behaved as functional or pseudogenic. Donor age, sex, ethnicity and CMV serostatus were collected together with the repertoire data. A later genetic analysis took genome-wide SNP genotypes for about 60% of the roughly 670 donors and used that subset as a discovery cohort. All discovery cohort repertoires had been generated on a single sequencing platform. HLA typing included class I and class II loci at four-digit resolution. The number of donors typed differed by locus, with 629-630 for A, B, C, DRB1 and DQB1, roughly 520 for DQA1, 600 to 610 for DPA1, and some 440 for DPB1. Several DR-DQ haplotypes were treated as single units for association and clustering because of strong linkage in the cohort. Across under 500 genotyped donors of the cohort, an average of roughly 250,000 unique TCR beta nucleotide sequences per donor were sequenced, and 15% to 20% of those sequences were non-productive. On the study overall, not on this receptor specifically: A further reported finding was that TCR beta sequences accurately predicted the HLA-A and HLA-B alleles for most subjects in the first cohort. In vitro tests confirmed that a few of the cytomegalovirus-associated TCR beta chains recognize cytomegalovirus antigens. Linkage disequilibrium might explain the correlated functional status among segregating V segments, but an unknown experimental factor could not be ruled out. Because some donors lacked HLA typing at each locus, the association tests relied only on the typed subset. Several of the top co-occurrence clusters appeared to be linked to parvovirus B19, influenza, CMV and Epstein-Barr virus, according to a later analysis. A group of highly shared sequence variants was considered likely to be a technical artifact of the sequencing pipeline. Strong co-occurrence of HLA alleles, especially DR and DQ, made assigning TCR associations to individual alleles difficult. CMV serostatus was the only immune exposure information available for the cohort. In a later analysis, the rate of TCR association differed among HLA loci, with DRB1 alleles having the most associated TCRs and HLA-C alleles having the fewest. In both the original and validation cohorts, the classifier was reported to diagnose cytomegalovirus status with high specificity and sensitivity. According to the authors, the approach could potentially be generalized to other disease states and immunological phenotypes. In a later genetic analysis, fewer N-insertions in productive TCRs were reported among donors in an Asian-associated ancestry cluster than the roughly 670-donor mean. Sequencing depth was assumed to be roughly uniform across donors in the presence/absence analyses, though that assumption may not hold. A later analysis associated 16,951 TCR beta sequences with specific HLA alleles at a false discovery rate of 0.05. Some IMGT-functional V segments, including TRBV6-2 and TRBV6-3, could not be distinguished by the 87-base-pair reads and were therefore excluded. An association between a missense DCLRE1C variant and V-gene and J-gene trimming of TCR beta chains was found in a later genetic analysis and replicated in an independent cohort. This cohort had only TCR beta chains sequenced, and the lack of alpha or paired-chain data limited which features could be detected. A later analysis found that HLA-associated TCR beta chains were more clonally expanded and had lower generation probabilities than equally common non-associated chains. Most CMV-associated TCR beta chains appeared to be HLA-restricted in a later analysis, and the HLA associations seemed to be driven largely by CMV exposure. Because counts were too low, some 17 rarely observed V segments, including chromosome 9 orphons, were excluded from the earlier analysis of 587 of the donors. Across donors, most TCR sequences were observed very rarely, whereas some public TCRs were present in many individuals. Broadly in line with IMGT annotations, most TCR beta V segments showed up in productive rearrangements about 87% or about 30% of the time in an earlier analysis of about 500 of the donors. The study listed 150 to 200 TCR beta chains as associated with cytomegalovirus.

Including cysteine and phenylalanine, the CDR3 has 16 amino acids. Left in the record is the CDR3 DNA by itself, 48 bases read in frame from the first base. As encoded in the germline V gene (reference sequence), CDR1 is MNHNY while CDR2 is SVGAGI. Cut back by 4 bases and 0 bases, the V and J ends lie 15 bases apart. With respect to this clone: The specificity of this receptor is unknown. No much larger clone exists at a distance of one base, and base qualities are not known.

The library was obtained by the immunoSEQ multiplex PCR assay. A mixture of 60 forward primers for TCR Vbeta segments and 13 reverse primers for TCR Jbeta segments was used in the multiplex PCR. The CDR3 region of rearranged TCR beta genes was amplified from genomic DNA with a multiplex PCR assay. The Illumina HiSeq System was used to sequence the amplified TCR beta libraries as 87-base-pair reads. For the original study's pipeline: Across the 500 to 750 repertoires, a later analysis counted 80 million or so unique TCR beta chains, around 11 million of which were shared by at least two donors. Raw reads were error-corrected and collapsed into unique sequences with a nearest-neighbor algorithm that merged closely related sequences to remove PCR and sequencing errors. CDR3 sequences were aligned to IMGT reference sequences to assign V, D and J gene segments. For a sequence to be retained, at least a six-nucleotide match to both a V gene segment and a J gene segment was required. A rearrangement was called productive if the CDR3 had no stop codons and remained in frame with V and J, and every other rearrangement was called non-productive. CDR3 was defined by IMGT convention, running from the second conserved V-encoded cysteine to the conserved J-encoded phenylalanine. Sequences without an unambiguous match to a single V gene segment were excluded from the earlier analysis of 500 to 700 of the donors. In an earlier analysis of about 590 of the donors, a V segment was called functional when productive rearrangements were above 56.7%, and segregating when the standard deviation between donors exceeded 5%. A statistical classification framework was built to diagnose cytomegalovirus status from the catalog of TCR beta chain sequences. V and J gene assignment, in a later analysis, came from comparing TCR nucleotide sequences with IMGT/GENE-DB human TR gene sequences. Using the TCRdist pipeline, a later analysis assigned CDR3 sequences along with most-parsimonious VDJ recombination scenarios. A later analysis defined each TCR beta chain by its CDR3 amino acid sequence plus V-gene family, and excluded reads lacking a unique V-gene family. In a later analysis, around 600 highly shared, low-generation-probability nucleotide sequences were removed to address suspected cross-contamination and a sequencing artifact. In a later analysis, a clonal expansion index for each public chain was calculated from normalized within-repertoire ranks of inferred template counts. Generation probabilities in a later analysis came from a VDJ recombination model fitted to out-of-frame rearrangements, and those results were checked against IGoR. In a later analysis, TCR-TCR, TCR-HLA and TCR-CMV co-occurrence was scored with hypergeometric tests, and a repertoire-size bias correction was applied to TCR pairs. In a later analysis, false discovery rates were estimated by permuting HLA or CMV assignments 20 times. In a later analysis, co-occurring TCRs were grouped using DBSCAN, with TCRdist sequence similarity added in when clustering inside HLA-allele-positive subsets. Repertoires with fewer than 30,000 or more than 120,000 public chains, plus five repertoires with anomalous nucleotide sharing, were excluded from co-occurrence clustering. TCRdb re-hosts the immuneACCESS table, in-frame sequences only. Its copies lack some clones; in the studies checked, an unresolved V gene accounts for under half of them, and the cause for the rest is not known. V, J and clone size were drawn from that table, and D and trimming were deduced from the DNA. The sample table lists some 150,000 clones, around 80% of them with a count of one. Clones ranked in the top ten supply approximately 7% of the sample.

The cohort was made up of roughly 670 healthy bone marrow donors. At the time of sampling, every cohort member was nominally healthy, though immune exposures that went unrecorded were likely present. The donor was CMV seropositive and was included in the group of 250 to 300 seropositive cohort members. A peripheral blood sample was collected from each donor, and TCR beta sequencing was performed on peripheral blood mononuclear cells. The Qiagen DNeasy Blood Extraction Kit was used to extract genomic DNA from the blood cell samples. The chain employs TRBV6-6 and TRBJ1-1, with a tentative D gene TRBD1 over 5 matching bases. This receptor was taken from a woman aged 25 to 39 in good health and CMV-seropositive. The sequenced sample consisted of PBMCs. The nucleotide sequence is TGTGCCAGCAGTTTCCCGACGGGACTCATGAACACTGAAGCTTTCTTT. Its product reads: CASSFPTGLMNTEAFF.